This T cell receptor beta chain was captured by sequencing in a study of identical twins. TCRdb re-called the 5' RACE reads with MiXCR, one entry per CDR3 protein. Seen here are under 350,000 distinct CDR3 sequences, nearly 9.5% observed once, and the top ten hold approximately 6.5%. The CDR3 totals 16 residues. Germline V gives CDR1 SQVTM, CDR2 ANQGSEA. Losses at the gene ends were 6 bases for V and 0 bases for J; bases not matched to a gene: 4. There are many counts of this clonotype. These same records also appear under a second study, on yellow fever vaccine responses in identical twins.

The V gene is TRBV29-1, the J gene TRBJ2-6, with TRBD1 matching over 11 bases. This TCR was sampled from a woman in her late teens or twenties in good health. The sequencing sample was made of CD8+ T cells sorted from blood. The CDR3: CSVWDRGVSGANVLTF. CDR3 nucleotide sequence: TGCAGCGTCTGGGACAGGGGGGTCTCTGGGGCCAACGTCCTGACTTTC.